These 2 T cell receptor beta chains came from one sample sequenced in a study of blood T cells in healthy people across ages. Primed by a sample-barcoded 5' primer and a J-beta primer mix, a second PCR proceeded for 7 to 11 cycles. TCRdb re-called the 5' RACE reads with MiXCR, one entry per CDR3 protein. The sample holds roughly 730,000 distinct CDR3 sequences; roughly three fifths are singletons and the top ten take 25% to 30%. The sample taken for sequencing was blood. These receptors were taken from a man aged 40-49 years in good health.

This clonotype was counted between two and nine times. DNA for the CDR3: TGTGCCAGCAGCCTAGTTAGGATAGACACTGAAGCTTTCTTT. This sequence encodes CASSLVRIDTEAFF. V usage is TRBV28 and J usage is TRBJ1-1, with D unresolved. In germline, CDR1 is MDHEN, CDR2 SYDVKM. This CDR3 comprises 14 residues. V was pared by 6 bases and J by 3 bases, with 14 bases between.

This clonotype turned up a few times. This chain links TRBV3-1 with TRBJ2-7; a possible D gene is TRBD2 (5 bases). There are 14 residues in the CDR3. V lost 1 base and J lost 3, with 10 bases in between. Germline CDR1 reads LGHDT; CDR2 reads YNNKEL (reference sequence). Here the CDR3 reads CASSQGFRGYEQYF. The CDR3 DNA reads TGTGCCAGCAGCCAAGGGTTTCGGGGCTACGAGCAGTACTTC.